These T cell receptor beta chains were read from a single sample in a study of T cells in Graves' hyperthyroidism and ophthalmopathy. MiXCR, applied by TCRdb to the multiplex PCR reads, yields one record per CDR3 protein. In the table there are around 430,000 distinct CDR3 sequences, about 15% of which are singletons. Sequencing used blood. These TCRs come from a woman aged 25 to 45 with Graves' hyperthyroidism. The CDR3 runs from the conserved cysteine through the conserved F or W. A D gene is named only where the DNA matches it firmly. Rows may omit the clone size; those that give it use once, few, many or a size class.

CDR3 protein: CASSATGVGTEAFF
CDR3 DNA: TGTGCCAGCAGCGCCACAGGGGTGGGCACTGAAGCTTTCTTT
J gene: TRBJ1-1
clone size: few
D gene: TRBD1
V gene: TRBV9

CDR3 protein: CASNRDHRGVEQFF
CDR3 DNA: TGTGCCAGTAACCGGGACCACCGCGGGGTTGAGCAGTTCTTC
J gene: TRBJ2-1
clone size: many
D gene: .
V gene: TRBV9

CDR3 protein: CASSITWGSEQFF
CDR3 DNA: TGTGCCAGCAGCATAACATGGGGTAGTGAGCAGTTCTTC
J gene: TRBJ2-1
clone size: many
D gene: .
V gene: TRBV2

CDR3 protein: CASSLLGYTIYF
CDR3 DNA: TGTGCCAGCTCCTTACTGGGATACACCATATATTTT
J gene: TRBJ1-3
clone size: .
D gene: .
V gene: TRBV12-3/TRBV12-4

CDR3 protein: CASSPARDYGYTF
CDR3 DNA: TGTGCCAGCTCACCGGCCAGGGACTATGGCTACACCTTC
J gene: TRBJ1-2
clone size: many
D gene: .
V gene: TRBV18

CDR3 protein: CASSLGQGETSEQFF
CDR3 DNA: TGTGCCAGCAGCTTGGGTCAGGGGGAGACAAGTGAGCAGTTCTTC
J gene: TRBJ2-1
clone size: many
D gene: TRBD1
V gene: TRBV5-5

CDR3 protein: CASSSQGTASYEQYF
CDR3 DNA: TGTGCCAGCAGTTCACAGGGTACCGCCTCCTACGAGCAGTACTTC
J gene: TRBJ2-7
clone size: many
D gene: .
V gene: TRBV28

CDR3 protein: CASSFTSGRSDTQYF
CDR3 DNA: TGTGCCAGCAGCTTCACTAGCGGGAGGTCAGATACGCAGTATTTT
J gene: TRBJ2-3
clone size: many
D gene: TRBD2
V gene: TRBV11-2

CDR3 protein: CASSLLKTGMGTEAFF
CDR3 DNA: TGTGCCAGCAGCTTGTTAAAGACAGGGATGGGCACTGAAGCTTTCTTT
J gene: TRBJ1-1
clone size: many
D gene: TRBD1
V gene: TRBV28

CDR3 protein: CSVLTGTRSYNEQFF
CDR3 DNA: TGCAGCGTCCTGACCGGGACACGCTCCTACAATGAGCAGTTCTTC
J gene: TRBJ2-1
clone size: many
D gene: .
V gene: TRBV29-1

CDR3 protein: CASSRYLGDEQFF
CDR3 DNA: TGTGCCAGCAGTAGATACCTAGGGGATGAGCAGTTCTTC
J gene: TRBJ2-1
clone size: many
D gene: .
V gene: TRBV27

CDR3 protein: CASSSQGRYGYTF
CDR3 DNA: TGTGCCAGCAGCTCCCAGGGCCGCTATGGCTACACCTTC
J gene: TRBJ1-2
clone size: .
D gene: .
V gene: TRBV7-9

CDR3 protein: CASSLLQSHSYEQYF
CDR3 DNA: TGTGCCAGCAGCTTGTTGCAGTCGCACTCCTACGAGCAGTACTTC
J gene: TRBJ2-7
clone size: .
D gene: .
V gene: TRBV5-5

CDR3 protein: CASSLIAGTYNEQFF
CDR3 DNA: TGTGCCAGCAGCTTAATAGCGGGAACCTACAATGAGCAGTTCTTC
J gene: TRBJ2-1
clone size: many
D gene: TRBD2
V gene: TRBV7-3

CDR3 protein: CASSSLALGETQYF
CDR3 DNA: TGCGCCAGCAGCTCTTTGGCCCTCGGGGAGACCCAGTACTTC
J gene: TRBJ2-5
clone size: few
D gene: .
V gene: TRBV5-1

CDR3 protein: CATSESAGNRDREAYGYGYTF
CDR3 DNA: TGTGCCACCAGTGAGTCTGCTGGAAACAGGGACAGGGAAGCGTACGGCTATGGCTACACCTTC
J gene: TRBJ1-2
clone size: .
D gene: TRBD1
V gene: TRBV10-3

CDR3 protein: CASSLRSNSNQPQHF
CDR3 DNA: TGTGCCAGCAGTTTACGCAGTAATAGCAATCAGCCCCAGCATTTT
J gene: TRBJ1-5
clone size: many
D gene: .
V gene: TRBV28

CDR3 protein: CASSQGLAGEIRNEQYF
CDR3 DNA: TGTGCCAGCAGCCAAGGACTAGCGGGAGAAATTAGAAACGAGCAGTACTTC
J gene: TRBJ2-7
clone size: many
D gene: TRBD2
V gene: TRBV11-2

CDR3 protein: CASSVGSSGSFGTQYF
CDR3 DNA: TGTGCCAGCAGCGTAGGGTCTAGCGGGAGCTTCGGGACCCAGTACTTC
J gene: TRBJ2-5
clone size: few
D gene: TRBD2
V gene: TRBV9

CDR3 protein: CASSMETGRPEAFF
CDR3 DNA: TGTGCCAGTAGTATGGAGACAGGGAGGCCTGAAGCTTTCTTT
J gene: TRBJ1-1
clone size: .
D gene: TRBD1
V gene: TRBV19

CDR3 protein: CASSNPQPGNTIYF
CDR3 DNA: TGTGCCAGCAGCAACCCCCAGCCAGGAAACACCATATATTTT
J gene: TRBJ1-3
clone size: .
D gene: .
V gene: TRBV7-6

CDR3 protein: CASQGREGQPQHF
CDR3 DNA: TGTGCCAGTCAAGGCAGGGAGGGTCAGCCCCAGCATTTT
J gene: TRBJ1-5
clone size: many
D gene: .
V gene: TRBV2

CDR3 protein: CASSTVPSEQYF
CDR3 DNA: TGTGCCAGTAGTACCGTGCCGTCCGAGCAGTACTTC
J gene: TRBJ2-7
clone size: .
D gene: .
V gene: TRBV19

CDR3 protein: CASRKTSGTVTGELFF
CDR3 DNA: TGTGCCAGCAGAAAGACTAGCGGGACTGTCACCGGGGAGCTGTTTTTT
J gene: TRBJ2-2
clone size: .
D gene: TRBD2
V gene: TRBV7-9

CDR3 protein: CAWSDRTGAQGKLFF
CDR3 DNA: TGTGCCTGGAGCGACCGCACAGGGGCTCAGGGAAAACTGTTTTTT
J gene: TRBJ1-4
clone size: many
D gene: TRBD1
V gene: TRBV30

CDR3 protein: CSAPRRSRLNTEAFF
CDR3 DNA: TGCAGTGCCCCCCGACGGTCCAGGCTGAACACTGAAGCTTTCTTT
J gene: TRBJ1-1
clone size: many
D gene: .
V gene: TRBV20-1

CDR3 protein: CASSYLRGLESMEQFF
CDR3 DNA: TGTGCCAGCAGTTACTTAAGAGGACTAGAGTCGATGGAGCAGTTCTTC
J gene: TRBJ2-1
clone size: many
D gene: TRBD2
V gene: TRBV6-5

CDR3 protein: CASSFRGMETQYF
CDR3 DNA: TGCGCCAGCAGCTTCAGGGGGATGGAGACCCAGTACTTC
J gene: TRBJ2-5
clone size: .
D gene: TRBD1
V gene: TRBV5-1

CDR3 protein: CASRSRDGTEAFF
CDR3 DNA: TGTGCCAGCAGATCCAGGGACGGCACTGAAGCTTTCTTT
J gene: TRBJ1-1
clone size: many
D gene: .
V gene: TRBV6-1

CDR3 protein: CASSQGAARGFWDEQYF
CDR3 DNA: TGTGCCAGCAGCCAAGGAGCTGCCAGGGGCTTTTGGGACGAGCAGTACTTC
J gene: TRBJ2-7
clone size: .
D gene: .
V gene: TRBV14

CDR3 protein: CASSPGTSGSRFF
CDR3 DNA: TGTGCCAGCAGTCCCGGGACTAGCGGGAGTAGGTTCTTC
J gene: TRBJ2-1
clone size: many
D gene: TRBD2
V gene: TRBV28

CDR3 protein: CASSEFDRGQSGANVLTF
CDR3 DNA: TGTGCCAGCAGTGAATTTGACAGGGGTCAATCTGGGGCCAACGTCCTGACTTTC
J gene: TRBJ2-6
clone size: many
D gene: TRBD1
V gene: TRBV2

CDR3 protein: CASNSQDQVTYGYTF
CDR3 DNA: TGTGCCAGCAACTCTCAGGATCAGGTGACATATGGCTACACCTTC
J gene: TRBJ1-2
clone size: few
D gene: .
V gene: TRBV7-9

CDR3 protein: CATSDRINQPQHF
CDR3 DNA: TGTGCCACCAGTGATAGGATAAATCAGCCCCAGCATTTT
J gene: TRBJ1-5
clone size: .
D gene: .
V gene: TRBV24-1

CDR3 protein: CASSYGAGANVLTF
CDR3 DNA: TGTGCCAGCAGTTACGGGGCTGGGGCCAACGTCCTGACTTTC
J gene: TRBJ2-6
clone size: many
D gene: .
V gene: TRBV6-1

CDR3 protein: CAISETRLVQETQYF
CDR3 DNA: TGTGCCATCAGTGAGACAAGACTGGTACAAGAGACCCAGTACTTC
J gene: TRBJ2-5
clone size: many
D gene: .
V gene: TRBV10-3

CDR3 protein: CASSWTGYTDTQYF
CDR3 DNA: TGTGCCAGCAGTTGGACAGGGTATACGGATACGCAGTATTTT
J gene: TRBJ2-3
clone size: many
D gene: TRBD1
V gene: TRBV2

CDR3 protein: CSANAPGGAAGPQHF
CDR3 DNA: TGCAGTGCCAACGCCCCGGGGGGGGCCGCCGGGCCCCAGCATTTT
J gene: TRBJ1-5
clone size: .
D gene: .
V gene: TRBV20-1

CDR3 protein: CASSLSLNYGYTF
CDR3 DNA: TGTGCCAGCAGTCTTTCCCTTAACTATGGCTACACCTTC
J gene: TRBJ1-2
clone size: .
D gene: .
V gene: TRBV12-3/TRBV12-4

CDR3 protein: CSALRPQRGYNEQFF
CDR3 DNA: TGCAGTGCTCTCAGACCTCAGAGGGGCTACAATGAGCAGTTCTTC
J gene: TRBJ2-1
clone size: .
D gene: .
V gene: TRBV20-1

CDR3 protein: CAWSDRANYGYTF
CDR3 DNA: TGTGCCTGGAGCGACAGGGCCAACTATGGCTACACCTTC
J gene: TRBJ1-2
clone size: few
D gene: TRBD1
V gene: TRBV30

CDR3 protein: CASSLSRELRSNEQFF
CDR3 DNA: TGCGCCAGCAGCTTAAGCCGCGAACTTAGGAGTAATGAGCAGTTCTTC
J gene: TRBJ2-1
clone size: many
D gene: .
V gene: TRBV5-1

CDR3 protein: CASRRSRAGEEFYEQYF
CDR3 DNA: TGTGCCAGCAGACGTAGCCGGGCAGGGGAAGAGTTCTACGAGCAGTACTTC
J gene: TRBJ2-7
clone size: many
D gene: .
V gene: TRBV11-2